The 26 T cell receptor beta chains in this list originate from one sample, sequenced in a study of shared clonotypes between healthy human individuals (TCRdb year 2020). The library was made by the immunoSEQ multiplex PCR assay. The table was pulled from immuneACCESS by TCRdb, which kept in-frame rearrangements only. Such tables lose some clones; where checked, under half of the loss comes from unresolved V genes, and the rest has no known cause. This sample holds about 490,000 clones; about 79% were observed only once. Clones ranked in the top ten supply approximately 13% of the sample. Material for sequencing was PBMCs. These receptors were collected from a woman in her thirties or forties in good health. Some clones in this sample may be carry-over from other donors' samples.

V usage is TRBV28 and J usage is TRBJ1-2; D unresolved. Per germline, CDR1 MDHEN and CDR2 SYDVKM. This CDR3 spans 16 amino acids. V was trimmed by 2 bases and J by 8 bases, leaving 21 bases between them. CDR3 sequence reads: CASSLPSVSPTEGYTF. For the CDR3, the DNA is TGTGCCAGCAGTTTACCCTCCGTCAGCCCCACGGAGGGCTACACCTTC.

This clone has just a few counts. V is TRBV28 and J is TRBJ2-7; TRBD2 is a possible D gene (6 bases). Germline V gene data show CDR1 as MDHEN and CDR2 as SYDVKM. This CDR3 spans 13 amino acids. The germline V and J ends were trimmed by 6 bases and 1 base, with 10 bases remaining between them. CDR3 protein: CASRRGRSYEQYF. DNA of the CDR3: TGTGCCAGCAGGCGGGGCAGGTCCTACGAGCAGTACTTC.

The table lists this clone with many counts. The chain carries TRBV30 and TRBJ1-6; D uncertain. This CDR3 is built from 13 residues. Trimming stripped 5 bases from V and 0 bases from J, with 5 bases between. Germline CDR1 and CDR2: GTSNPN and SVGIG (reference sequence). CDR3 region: CAWLSSYNSPLHF. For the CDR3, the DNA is TGTGCCTGGCTAAGCTCCTATAATTCACCCCTCCACTTT.

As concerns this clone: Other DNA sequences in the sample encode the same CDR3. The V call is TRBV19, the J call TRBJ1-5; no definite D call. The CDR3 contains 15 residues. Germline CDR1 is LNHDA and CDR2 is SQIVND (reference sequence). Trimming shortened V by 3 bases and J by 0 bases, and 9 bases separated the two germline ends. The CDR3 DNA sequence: TGTGCCAGTAGTATTGGGCGGAATAGCAATCAGCCCCAGCATTTT. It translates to CASSIGRNSNQPQHF.

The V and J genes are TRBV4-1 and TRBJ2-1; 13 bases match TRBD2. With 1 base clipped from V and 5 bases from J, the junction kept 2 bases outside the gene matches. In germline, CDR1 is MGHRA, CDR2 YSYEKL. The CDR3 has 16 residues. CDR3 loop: CASSQGLAGGNNEQFF. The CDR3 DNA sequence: TGCGCCAGCAGCCAAGGACTAGCGGGAGGAAACAATGAGCAGTTCTTC.

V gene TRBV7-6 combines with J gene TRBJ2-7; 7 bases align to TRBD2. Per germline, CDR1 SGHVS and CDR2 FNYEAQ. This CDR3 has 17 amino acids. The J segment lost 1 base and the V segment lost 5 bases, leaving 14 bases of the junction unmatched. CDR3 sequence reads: CASSLGGSGSFSYEQYF. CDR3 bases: TGTGCCAGCAGCCTCGGGGGTAGCGGGTCTTTTTCCTACGAGCAGTACTTC.

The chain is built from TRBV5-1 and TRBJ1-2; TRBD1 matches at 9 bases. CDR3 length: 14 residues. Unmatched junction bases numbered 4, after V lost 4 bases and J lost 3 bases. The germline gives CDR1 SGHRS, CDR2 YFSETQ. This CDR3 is CASSVTGGHYGYTF. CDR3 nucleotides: TGCGCCAGCAGCGTGACAGGGGGGCACTATGGCTACACCTTC.

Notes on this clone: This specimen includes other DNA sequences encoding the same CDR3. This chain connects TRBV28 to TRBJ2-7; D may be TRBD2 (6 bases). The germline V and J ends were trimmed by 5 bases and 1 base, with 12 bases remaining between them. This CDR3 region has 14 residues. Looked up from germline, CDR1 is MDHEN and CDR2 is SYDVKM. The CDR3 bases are TGTGCCAGCAGTCCGAGCGGGTCGTCCTACGAGCAGTACTTC. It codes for CASSPSGSSYEQYF. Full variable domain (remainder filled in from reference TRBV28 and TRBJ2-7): DVKVTQSSRYLVKRTGEKVFLECVQDMDHENMFWYRQDPGLGLRLIYFSYDVKMKEKGDIPEGYSVSREKKERFSLILESASTNQTSMYLCASSPSGSSYEQYFGPGTRLTVT.

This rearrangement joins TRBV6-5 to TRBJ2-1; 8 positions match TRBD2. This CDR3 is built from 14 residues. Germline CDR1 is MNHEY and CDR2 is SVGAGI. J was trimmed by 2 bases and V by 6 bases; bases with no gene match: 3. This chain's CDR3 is CASRKAGAYNEQFF. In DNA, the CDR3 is TGTGCCAGCAGAAAAGCGGGGGCCTACAATGAGCAGTTCTTC.

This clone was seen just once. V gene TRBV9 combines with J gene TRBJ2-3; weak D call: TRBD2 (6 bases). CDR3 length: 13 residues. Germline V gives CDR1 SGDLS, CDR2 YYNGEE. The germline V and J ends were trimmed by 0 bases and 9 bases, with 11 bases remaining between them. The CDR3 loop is CASSVVSAGTQYF. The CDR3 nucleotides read TGTGCCAGCAGCGTAGTCTCGGCGGGAACGCAGTATTTT.

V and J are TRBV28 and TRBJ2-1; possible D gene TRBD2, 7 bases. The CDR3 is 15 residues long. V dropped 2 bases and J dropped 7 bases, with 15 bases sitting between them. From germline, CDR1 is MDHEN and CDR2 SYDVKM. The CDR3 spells CASSLRGAKSNEQFF. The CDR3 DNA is TGTGCCAGCAGTTTACGGGGGGCTAAAAGTAATGAGCAGTTCTTC.

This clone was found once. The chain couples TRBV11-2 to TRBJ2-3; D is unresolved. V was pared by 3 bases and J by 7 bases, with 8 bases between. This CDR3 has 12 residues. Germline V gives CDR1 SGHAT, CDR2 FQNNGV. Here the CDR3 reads CASSFGRYTQYF. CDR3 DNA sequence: TGTGCCAGCAGCTTCGGTCGGTATACGCAGTATTTT.

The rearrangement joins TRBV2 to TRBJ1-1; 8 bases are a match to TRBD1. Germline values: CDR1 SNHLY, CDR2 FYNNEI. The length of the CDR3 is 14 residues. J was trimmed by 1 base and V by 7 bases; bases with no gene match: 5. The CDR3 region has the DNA TGTGCCAGCACAAAGGGACAGGCGAACACTGAAGCTTTCTTT. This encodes CASTKGQANTEAFF.

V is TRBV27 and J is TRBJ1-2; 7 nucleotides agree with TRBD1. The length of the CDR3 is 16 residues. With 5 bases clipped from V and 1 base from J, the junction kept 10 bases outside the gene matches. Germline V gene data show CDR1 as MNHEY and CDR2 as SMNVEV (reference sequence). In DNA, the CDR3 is TGTGCCAGCAGTACCTCTTACAGGGGCCGTAACTATGGCTACACCTTC. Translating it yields CASSTSYRGRNYGYTF.

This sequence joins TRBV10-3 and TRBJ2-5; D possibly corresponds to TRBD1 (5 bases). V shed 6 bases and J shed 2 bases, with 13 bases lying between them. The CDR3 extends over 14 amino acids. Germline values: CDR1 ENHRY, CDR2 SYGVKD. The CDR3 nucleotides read TGTGCCATCAGGAAGGACAAACAGCAAGAGACCCAGTACTTC. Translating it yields CAIRKDKQQETQYF.

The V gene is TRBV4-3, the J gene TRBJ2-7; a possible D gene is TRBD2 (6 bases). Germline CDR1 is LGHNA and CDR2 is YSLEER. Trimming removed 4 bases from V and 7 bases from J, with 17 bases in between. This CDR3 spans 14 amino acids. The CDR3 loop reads CASSRTSTPWEQYF. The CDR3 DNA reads TGCGCCAGCAGCCGCACTAGCACCCCCTGGGAGCAGTACTTC.

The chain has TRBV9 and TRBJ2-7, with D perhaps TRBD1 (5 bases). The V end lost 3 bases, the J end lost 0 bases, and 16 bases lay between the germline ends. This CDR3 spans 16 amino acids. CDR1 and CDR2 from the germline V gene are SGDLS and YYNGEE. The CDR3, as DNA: TGTGCCAGCAGCGCCGACCCCAGGGAAACCTCCTACGAGCAGTACTTC. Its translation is CASSADPRETSYEQYF.

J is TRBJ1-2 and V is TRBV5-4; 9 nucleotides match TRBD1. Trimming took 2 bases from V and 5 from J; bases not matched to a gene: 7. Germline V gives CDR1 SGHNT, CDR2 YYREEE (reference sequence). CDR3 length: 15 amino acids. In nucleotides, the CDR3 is TGTGCCAGCAGCTTTGCACAGGGGGCGGGGTATGGCTACACCTTC. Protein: CASSFAQGAGYGYTF.

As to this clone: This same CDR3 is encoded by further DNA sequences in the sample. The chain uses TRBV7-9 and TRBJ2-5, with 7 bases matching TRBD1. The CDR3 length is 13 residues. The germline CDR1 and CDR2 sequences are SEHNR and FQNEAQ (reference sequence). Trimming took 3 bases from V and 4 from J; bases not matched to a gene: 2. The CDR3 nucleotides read TGTGCCAGCAGCTTGAACAGGGGAGAGACCCAGTACTTC. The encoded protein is CASSLNRGETQYF.

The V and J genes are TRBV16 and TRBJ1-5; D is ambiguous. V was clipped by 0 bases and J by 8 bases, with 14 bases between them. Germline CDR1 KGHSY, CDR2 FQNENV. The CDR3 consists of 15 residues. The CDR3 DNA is TGTGCCAGCAGCCAATCTAGGCCGGATAGGGAGCCCCAGCATTTT. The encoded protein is CASSQSRPDREPQHF. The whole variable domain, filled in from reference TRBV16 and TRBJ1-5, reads GEEVAQTPKHLVRGEGQKAKLYCAPIKGHSYVFWYQQVLKNEFKFLISFQNENVFDETGMPKERFSAKCLPNSPCSLEIQATKLEDSAVYFCASSQSRPDREPQHFGDGTRLSIL.

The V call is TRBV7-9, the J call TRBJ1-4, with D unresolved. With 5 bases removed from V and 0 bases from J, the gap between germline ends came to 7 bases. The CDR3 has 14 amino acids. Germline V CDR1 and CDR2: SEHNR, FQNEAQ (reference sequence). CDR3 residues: CASSPATTNEKLFF. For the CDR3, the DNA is TGTGCCAGCAGCCCCGCAACAACTAATGAAAAACTGTTTTTT.

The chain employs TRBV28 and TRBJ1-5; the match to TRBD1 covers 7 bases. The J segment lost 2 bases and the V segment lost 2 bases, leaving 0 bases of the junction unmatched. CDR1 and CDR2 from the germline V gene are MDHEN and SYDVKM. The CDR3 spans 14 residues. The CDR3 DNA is TGTGCCAGCAGTTTAACAGGGGGCAATCAGCCCCAGCATTTT. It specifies CASSLTGGNQPQHF.

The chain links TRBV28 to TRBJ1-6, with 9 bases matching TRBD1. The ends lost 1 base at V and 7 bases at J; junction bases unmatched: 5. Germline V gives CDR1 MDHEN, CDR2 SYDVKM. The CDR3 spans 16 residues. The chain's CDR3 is CASSLLTGGGNSPLHF. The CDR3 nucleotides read TGTGCCAGCAGTTTATTGACAGGGGGTGGAAATTCACCCCTCCACTTT.

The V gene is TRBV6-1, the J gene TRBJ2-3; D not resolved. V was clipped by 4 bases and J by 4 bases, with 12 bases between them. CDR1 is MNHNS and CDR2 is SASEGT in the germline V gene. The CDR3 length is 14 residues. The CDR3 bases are TGTGCCAGCAGTGTAGACCGACCCCCAGATACGCAGTATTTT. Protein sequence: CASSVDRPPDTQYF.

The DNA for the CDR3 is TGTGCCAGCAGCTTGGGACTAGCGGAAGCCTACGAGCAGTACTTC. This gives the protein CASSLGLAEAYEQYF. The rearrangement joins TRBV5-6 to TRBJ2-7; TRBD2 matches at 9 bases. The J segment lost 2 bases and the V segment lost 0 bases, leaving 3 bases of the junction unmatched. Looked up from germline, CDR1 is SGHDT and CDR2 is YYEEEE. This CDR3 has 15 residues.

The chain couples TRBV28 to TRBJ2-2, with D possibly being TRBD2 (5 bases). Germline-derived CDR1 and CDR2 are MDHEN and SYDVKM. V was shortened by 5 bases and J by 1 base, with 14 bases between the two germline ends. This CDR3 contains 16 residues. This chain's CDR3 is CASSPYAGRNTGELFF. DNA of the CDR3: TGTGCCAGCAGTCCCTACGCTGGGAGGAACACCGGGGAGCTGTTTTTT.